The clone carrying this T cell receptor beta chain was seen at least ten times. TRAV- and TRBV-specific primers were used for first-strand cDNA, which covered alpha and beta chains. A constant-region primer paired with the V-primer adapter amplified TCRs over 20 PCR cycles. Researchers amplified the isolated mRNA using in vitro transcription. In TCRdb, the reads were re-called with MiXCR into one record per CDR3 protein. In the table there are 65,000 to 95,000 distinct CDR3 sequences, under 20% of which are singletons. Germline CDR1 is MDHEN and CDR2 is SYDVKM. J lost 0 bases, V lost 5 bases, and 7 bases had no gene match. The CDR3 spans 17 residues. This sample was taken from a study of low-dose radiotherapy and immunotherapy resistance in tumors. Looking at the study overall: The fractionation for Cohort 1 was 0.5 Gy per fraction every 2 weeks, totaling 6.5 Gy. Aspirin was administered orally at 300 mg daily for four cycles, commencing on cycle 1 day 1. Patients were treated with intravenous nivolumab at 240 mg every two weeks and were also dosed with ipilimumab at 1 mg/kg every six weeks.

This sample's time point: after trial treatment. The treatment was: LDRT plus nivolumab, ipilimumab, low-dose cyclophosphamide and aspirin (RACIN trial). The chain links TRBV28 to TRBJ2-6; 7 positions match TRBD1. The source was PBMCs, collected after low-dose radiotherapy plus immunotherapy. This sequence was found in a male donor with prostate cancer. The CDR3 is CASSGGQYISGANVLTF. DNA for the CDR3: TGTGCCAGCAGTGGGGGACAGTATATCTCTGGGGCCAACGTCCTGACTTTC.